A single sample gave rise to the 27 T cell receptor beta chains below, sequenced in a study of control samples from healthy donors and cancer patients. TCRdb keeps only in-frame clones here, not all; method: immunoSEQ multiplex PCR. The repertoire holds 400,000 to 500,000 clones, with 75% to 95% as singletons. The sequencing sample was made of PBMCs. These TCRs come from a man between 40 and 49 years old with head and neck cancer.

This sequence joins TRBV5-8 and TRBJ1-5; D may be TRBD1 (6 bases). This CDR3 is 17 amino acids long. Trimming took 0 bases from V and 6 from J, leaving 19 bases between them. Germline CDR1 and CDR2: SGHTS and YDEGEE. CDR3 DNA sequence: TGTGCCAGCAGCTTGGGGGCAGGGGATCCGGAGATTCAGCCCCAGCATTTT. Translated: CASSLGAGDPEIQPQHF.

This chain uses TRBV27 with TRBJ1-1, with a possible D match to TRBD1 (5 bases). In germline, CDR1 is MNHEY, CDR2 SMNVEV (reference sequence). V was shortened by 5 bases and J by 0 bases, with 13 bases between the two germline ends. This CDR3 comprises 15 residues. In DNA, the CDR3 is TGTGCCAGCAGTCCGGGACCGTTTATGAACACTGAAGCTTTCTTT. It specifies CASSPGPFMNTEAFF.

This chain links TRBV12-3 or TRBV12-4 with TRBJ2-7, with D perhaps matching TRBD2 (6 bases). The length of the CDR3 is 13 residues. The V end was cut by 6 bases, the J end by 1 base, with 10 bases between. The CDR3 loop reads CASSLSGSYEQYF. The CDR3 DNA sequence: TGTGCCAGCAGCCTTAGCGGATCCTACGAGCAGTACTTC.

The chain couples TRBV18 to TRBJ1-6; 7 bases are shared with TRBD1. CDR3 length: 13 residues. Germline V lookup: CDR1 KGHSH, CDR2 LQKENI. V trimming: 8 bases; J trimming: 7 bases; junction bases outside the gene matches: 5. CDR3 sequence: CASTGTENSPLHF. The CDR3 DNA reads as TGTGCCAGCACCGGGACAGAGAATTCACCCCTCCACTTT.

In the case of this clone: Distinct nucleotide sequences in the sample also encode this CDR3. V and J are TRBV28 and TRBJ2-3; maybe TRBD2 (5 bases). Trimming took off 5 bases at V and 0 bases at J, with 9 bases between the two ends. The germline CDR1 and CDR2 sequences are MDHEN and SYDVKM. This CDR3 spans 14 amino acids. Here the CDR3 DNA reads TGTGCCAGCAGTAGTGGAGGAAGCACAGATACGCAGTATTTT. This translates into CASSSGGSTDTQYF.

The rearrangement uses TRBV5-1 and TRBJ1-3; a weak D match, TRBD1 (5 bases). The CDR3 consists of 14 residues. Germline-derived CDR1 and CDR2 are SGHRS and YFSETQ. V lost 4 bases and J lost 1, with 9 bases in between. CDR3: CASSLGLSGNTIYF. The CDR3 DNA reads as TGCGCCAGCAGCCTGGGACTTTCTGGAAACACCATATATTTT.

The chain couples TRBV9 to TRBJ2-3; D gene unclear. Trimming took off 0 bases at V and 6 bases at J, with 5 bases between the two ends. CDR1 is SGDLS and CDR2 is YYNGEE in the germline V gene. This CDR3 contains 12 residues. CDR3 residues: CASSVDRDTQYF. In DNA, the CDR3 is TGTGCCAGCAGCGTAGACCGGGATACGCAGTATTTT.

The genes are TRBV12-3 or TRBV12-4 and TRBJ2-7, with TRBD1 matching 7 bases. This CDR3 spans 13 amino acids. Trimming took 7 bases from V and 5 from J; bases not matched to a gene: 8. As DNA, the CDR3 is TGTGCCAGCACCCCGACAGGGTGGAACGAGCAGTACTTC. This codes for CASTPTGWNEQYF.

The CDR3 loop is CASTAGASSYNEQFF. The CDR3 DNA reads TGCGCCAGTACAGCGGGGGCGAGCTCCTACAATGAGCAGTTCTTC. The V call is TRBV5-1, the J call TRBJ2-1, with TRBD2 matching over 8 bases. The V gene's germline CDR1 is SGHRS and CDR2 YFSETQ. Trimming cost V 8 bases and J 0 bases; bases outside gene matches: 7. The CDR3 consists of 15 residues.

The chain is built from TRBV2 and TRBJ2-7; 7 bases fit TRBD1. The CDR3 has 14 amino acids. The germline gives CDR1 SNHLY, CDR2 FYNNEI. Trimming took 5 bases from V and 4 from J; bases not matched to a gene: 8. In nucleotides, the CDR3 is TGTGCCAGCAGTCCCTTGACAGGGTCTTACGAGCAGTACTTC. Its translation: CASSPLTGSYEQYF.

CDR3: CASNERLSSYEQYF. CDR3 DNA sequence: TGTGCCAGCAATGAGAGGTTAAGCTCCTACGAGCAGTACTTC. The V gene is TRBV2, the J gene TRBJ2-7; D is unclear. This CDR3 has 14 residues. Germline V gene lookup returns CDR1 SNHLY and CDR2 FYNNEI. The ends were cut back, 7 bases at V and 0 bases at J, with 13 bases in the middle. The variable domain in full, with the rest retrieved from reference TRBV2 and TRBJ2-7, is EPEVTQTPSHQVTQMGQEVILRCVPISNHLYFYWYRQILGQKVEFLVSFYNNEISEKSEIFDDQFSVERPDGSNFTLKIRSTKLEDSAMYFCASNERLSSYEQYFGPGTRLTVT.

The chain employs TRBV6-5 and TRBJ2-2; the match to TRBD1 covers 7 bases. Germline assignment: CDR1 MNHEY and CDR2 SVGAGI. This CDR3 contains 15 residues. The V gene end was trimmed by 3 bases and the J gene end by 7 bases; junction bases not matched to a gene: 8. The CDR3 loop reads CASSYRTGVHGELFF. Here the CDR3 DNA reads TGTGCCAGCAGTTATCGCACAGGGGTTCACGGGGAGCTGTTTTTT.

The genes are TRBV28 and TRBJ1-6, with D possibly TRBD1 on 6 matching bases. Germline CDR1 MDHEN, CDR2 SYDVKM. CDR3 size: 14 residues. The V and J ends lost 10 bases and 6 bases respectively, with 16 bases between them. In DNA form, the CDR3 reads TGTGCCACCCAGGGGAGCTTCGGTAATTCACCCCTCCACTTT. Protein sequence: CATQGSFGNSPLHF.

The genes are TRBV6-6 and TRBJ1-5, with no clear D. There are 14 residues in the CDR3. Trimming left V 6 bases short and J 4 bases short, with 13 bases between. CDR1 is MNHNY, CDR2 SVGAGI, per germline (reference sequence). The CDR3 DNA sequence: TGTGCCAGCAGCCCCGGGCTGAATAATCAGCCCCAGCATTTT. Protein product: CASSPGLNNQPQHF.

V is TRBV6-4 and J is TRBJ2-3; D might be TRBD2 (5 bases). The length of the CDR3 is 15 residues. Trimming pared 2 bases from V and 0 bases from J, leaving 9 bases between. CDR1 is MRHNA and CDR2 is SNTAGT in the germline V gene. This CDR3 is CASSDNEGSTDTQYF. In DNA, the CDR3 is TGTGCCAGCAGTGACAACGAGGGTAGCACAGATACGCAGTATTTT.

This clone was seen more than once but under ten times. This chain uses TRBV19 with TRBJ1-5, with D perhaps TRBD1 (6 bases). Trimming shortened V by 6 bases and J by 1 base, and 13 bases separated the two germline ends. Germline CDR1 LNHDA, CDR2 SQIVND (reference sequence). The CDR3 sequence is 15 residues long. The CDR3 region has the DNA TGTGCCAGTAGCAGCTACAGGGCCAGCAATCAGCCCCAGCATTTT. Protein sequence: CASSSYRASNQPQHF.

The V gene is TRBV11-2, the J gene TRBJ1-3; the D gene is possibly TRBD1 (6 bases). The germline V gene encodes CDR1 SGHAT and CDR2 FQNNGV. CDR3 size: 15 residues. V lost 3 bases and J lost 4, with 13 bases in between. The CDR3 nucleotides are TGTGCCAGCAGCTTCACCGGGACAACCGGAAACACCATATATTTT. Translated, it gives CASSFTGTTGNTIYF.

The chain has TRBV27 and TRBJ1-5, with 8 bases that match TRBD1. This CDR3 is built from 14 residues. Germline CDR1 and CDR2: MNHEY and SMNVEV (reference sequence). V gave up 4 bases and J gave up 7 bases; unmatched junction bases: 6. In DNA, the CDR3 is TGTGCCAGCAGTTCGACAGGGGAGGGGCAGCCCCAGCATTTT. Translating it yields CASSSTGEGQPQHF.

The rearrangement uses TRBV6-5 and TRBJ2-3; TRBD2 agrees at 9 bases. The V and J ends lost 6 bases and 4 bases, in that order; junction bases with no gene match: 5. This CDR3 has 14 residues. Germline V gives CDR1 MNHEY, CDR2 SVGAGI. The CDR3 DNA reads TGTGCCAGCAGCTTAGCGGGGGAAGCAGATACGCAGTATTTT. This translates into CASSLAGEADTQYF.

This chain uses TRBV4-3 with TRBJ1-4; 7 bases are a match to TRBD1. There are 14 residues in the CDR3. In germline, CDR1 is LGHNA, CDR2 YSLEER. Losses at the gene ends were 1 base for V and 8 bases for J; bases not matched to a gene: 4. CDR3 in DNA: TGCGCCAGCAGCCAAGTCGACAGGGACGAAAAACTGTTTTTT. Its translation: CASSQVDRDEKLFF.

This chain links TRBV7-9 with TRBJ1-5; D is possibly TRBD1 (6 bases). V was trimmed by 3 bases and J by 7 bases, leaving 19 bases between them. From germline, CDR1 is SEHNR and CDR2 FQNEAQ (reference sequence). The CDR3 spans 16 residues. The CDR3 DNA follows: TGTGCCAGCAGCTTGACTGGAGGGCAGGGGAACCAGCCCCAGCATTTT. It specifies CASSLTGGQGNQPQHF. Together with reference TRBV7-9 and TRBJ1-5, the CDR3 gives the full variable domain: DTGVSQNPRHKITKRGQNVTFRCDPISEHNRLYWYRQTLGQGPEFLTYFQNEAQLEKSRLLSDRFSAERPKGSFSTLEIQRTEQGDSAMYLCASSLTGGQGNQPQHFGDGTRLSIL.

The gene calls are TRBV5-6 and TRBJ1-6; D is unresolved. With 0 bases removed from V and 9 bases from J, the gap between germline ends came to 13 bases. The CDR3 consists of 15 residues. Germline assignment: CDR1 SGHDT and CDR2 YYEEEE. CDR3 region: CASSLGRLGGSPLHF. The CDR3 coding sequence is TGTGCCAGCAGCTTGGGGCGGCTGGGTGGTTCACCCCTCCACTTT. The full variable domain, in which reference TRBV5-6 and TRBJ1-6 provide the parts outside the CDR3, is DAGVTQSPTHLIKTRGQQVTLRCSPKSGHDTVSWYQQALGQGPQFIFQYYEEEERQRGNFPDRFSGHQFPNYSSELNVNALLLGDSALYLCASSLGRLGGSPLHFGNGTRLTVT.

The CDR3 region is CASSNTGGRTDTQYF. In nucleotides, the CDR3 is TGTGCCAGTAGTAATACAGGGGGCAGGACAGATACGCAGTATTTT. The rearrangement links TRBV19 to TRBJ2-3; 9 bases are shared with TRBD1. The V gene's germline CDR1 is LNHDA and CDR2 SQIVND (reference sequence). The CDR3 is 15 residues long. Losses at the gene ends were 4 bases for V and 3 bases for J; bases not matched to a gene: 5.

The chain recombines TRBV5-1 with TRBJ2-3; D call uncertain. Germline values: CDR1 SGHRS, CDR2 YFSETQ. Trimming took off 0 bases at V and 4 bases at J, with 12 bases between the two ends. The CDR3 spans 15 residues. CDR3 region: CASSLGQARSDTQYF. The DNA for the CDR3 is TGCGCCAGCAGCTTGGGGCAGGCAAGATCAGATACGCAGTATTTT.

This chain links TRBV24-1 with TRBJ2-5; the D gene is possibly TRBD1 (5 bases). V was cut by 1 base and J by 2 bases, with 7 bases left in between. This CDR3 is 14 amino acids long. Germline V gene data show CDR1 as KGHDR and CDR2 as SFDVKD. The CDR3 loop is CATSDFRQQETQYF. The CDR3 DNA reads TGTGCCACCAGTGATTTCCGACAGCAAGAGACCCAGTACTTC.

The table lists this clone with a count of one. The V call is TRBV3-1 (or the pseudogene TRBV3-2), the J call TRBJ1-5, with D tentatively TRBD1 (5 bases). CDR1 and CDR2 from the germline V gene are LGHDT and YNNKEL (reference sequence). The CDR3 has 16 amino acids. V lost 1 base and J 0 bases, leaving 10 bases between the germline ends. The CDR3 DNA reads as TGTGCCAGCAGCCAAGGAACAGGACTTAGCAATCAGCCCCAGCATTTT. Encoded protein: CASSQGTGLSNQPQHF.

This sequence joins TRBV19 and TRBJ2-7; tentatively, D is TRBD2 (6 bases). Trimming stripped 1 base from V and 0 bases from J, with 13 bases between. The CDR3 runs 16 residues. The germline gives CDR1 LNHDA, CDR2 SQIVND (reference sequence). For the CDR3, the DNA is TGTGCCAGTAGTATAGTCGGGGGAGTGACCTCCTACGAGCAGTACTTC. Translation gives CASSIVGGVTSYEQYF. The complete variable domain, with remaining parts taken from reference TRBV19 and TRBJ2-7, reads DGGITQSPKYLFRKEGQNVTLSCEQNLNHDAMYWYRQDPGQGLRLIYYSQIVNDFQKGDIAEGYSVSREKKESFPLTVTSAQKNPTAFYLCASSIVGGVTSYEQYFGPGTRLTVT.